The clone carrying this T cell receptor (beta chain) came up a few times. The antigen is unknown. Study-wide points: Greatest tumor Treg TCR overlap was with tumor naive CD4+ cells.

Full-length variable regions came from constant-region reverse primers plus semi-nested Nested Universal Primer A PCR. TCRdb re-derived calls from the 5' RACE reads in MiXCR, one entry per CDR3 protein. This sample carries 62,000 or so distinct CDR3 sequences, around a fifth of them seen once, and the ten largest clones take 2.5% to 3%. The V gene's germline CDR1 is KGHSH and CDR2 LQKENI. Trimming pared 3 bases from V and 6 bases from J, leaving 11 bases between. This CDR3 has 14 residues. Memory CD4+ T cells were sorted as CD4+CD45RO+CD25- cells. The chain links TRBV18 to TRBJ2-2; maybe TRBD1 (5 bases). Sequencing input: memory CD4+ T cells sorted from a lymph node. Indicated subset: memory CD4+ T cells, CD4+CD45RO+CD25-. The sequence was obtained from a female donor with breast cancer. CDR3 bases: TGTGCCAGCTCACCTAGGACAAAACCCGGGGAGCTGTTTTTT. This translates into CASSPRTKPGELFF.